This T cell receptor beta chain was recorded in a study of T cells after posttransplantation cyclophosphamide. The CDR3 covers 15 residues. Germline CDR1 is SGHNT and CDR2 is YYREEE (reference sequence). Losses at the gene ends were 4 bases for V and 4 bases for J; bases not matched to a gene: 3. This table comes from immunoSEQ multiplex PCR, and its TCRdb copy is limited to in-frame clones, with some not included. The specimen has approximately 41,000 clones, none found just once. Study results and caveats: After PTCy, TRB diversity resembled that of CNI/methotrexate controls. TRB overlap between skin or GI tissue T cells and blood was limited.

This clone was detected ten times or more. Its antigen is as yet unknown. The V gene is TRBV5-4, the J gene TRBJ1-6; 9 bases agree with TRBD1. The sequence was obtained from a man between 50 and 59 years old in good health, CMV-negative, and a related stem cell transplant donor. The sequencing sample was made of PBMCs. The CDR3 spells CASSADRGYNSPLHF. The CDR3 coding sequence is TGTGCCAGCAGCGCTGACAGGGGGTATAATTCACCCCTCCACTTT. Together with reference TRBV5-4 and TRBJ1-6, the CDR3 gives the full variable domain: ETGVTQSPTHLIKTRGQQVTLRCSSQSGHNTVSWYQQALGQGPQFIFQYYREEENGRGNFPPRFSGLQFPNYSSELNVNALELDDSALYLCASSADRGYNSPLHFGNGTRLTVT.